This TCR beta chain was observed in a study of graft-versus-host responses after intestinal transplantation. Study at large: Following induction with anti-thymocyte globulin, all recipients were given tacrolimus and steroids for about 3 years. The study's findings and limits: Early after transplant, HvG declines were associated with peak levels of circulating GvH clones. High graft-versus-host to host-versus-graft clonal ratios were found in allografts of patients who had graft-donor T cell macrochimerism.

Germline V gene sequence: CDR1 SNHLY, CDR2 FYNNEI. Trimming left V 8 bases short and J 4 bases short, with 8 bases between. CDR3 size: 11 residues. The data were produced by immunoSEQ multiplex PCR, yet TCRdb's version contains in-frame clones alone and is incomplete. The sample has approximately 68,000 clones; around 89% are singletons. Of note for this clone: Its antigen is unknown.

The chain links TRBV2 to TRBJ2-5; D may be TRBD2 (6 bases). The receptor was isolated from a human donor who was the organ donor for an intestinal transplant. The material was unstimulated CD8+ T cells sorted from spleen or lymph node cells, obtained before transplant. The CDR3: CASQGGETQYF. CDR3 DNA sequence: TGTGCCAGCCAGGGAGGAGAGACCCAGTACTTC.